A selection of T cell receptor beta chains follows, all from one sample in a study of T cells in Graves' hyperthyroidism and ophthalmopathy. Using its own MiXCR run on the multiplex PCR reads, TCRdb lists one record per CDR3 protein. The data contain over 250,000 distinct CDR3 sequences, around a quarter of them singletons. The sequencing input was blood. These receptors all come from a man aged 35 to 55 with Graves' hyperthyroidism that later progressed to Graves' ophthalmopathy. Each CDR3 is given with its conserved first and last residue. D genes are given only for firm matches. Not all rows give a size; the values are once, few, many and, for expanded clones, a class.

clone size,J gene,V gene,CDR3 length,D gene,CDR3 protein,CDR3 DNA
-,TRBJ2-7,TRBV27,15,-,CASSLSPGAHYEQYF,TGTGCCAGCAGTTTATCCCCCGGGGCCCACTACGAGCAGTACTTC
-,TRBJ2-6,TRBV6-1,15,-,CASSKDSSGANVLTF,TGTGCCAGCAGTAAGGACAGCTCTGGGGCCAACGTCCTGACTTTC
many,TRBJ2-7,TRBV20-1,14,TRBD2,CSAIERGGSYEQYF,TGCAGTGCTATCGAAAGGGGAGGGAGCTACGAGCAGTACTTC
many,TRBJ2-2,TRBV24-1,14,-,CATRAGGDTGELFF,TGTGCCACCAGGGCAGGAGGCGACACCGGGGAGCTGTTTTTT
few,TRBJ2-5,TRBV29-1,14,TRBD1,CSVPQGSHQETQYF,TGCAGCGTCCCACAGGGGTCCCACCAAGAGACCCAGTACTTC
many,TRBJ2-7,TRBV28,15,TRBD1,CASSAPDRGSYEQYF,TGTGCCAGCAGTGCTCCGGACAGGGGGTCTTACGAGCAGTACTTC
many,TRBJ2-7,TRBV29-1,11,-,CSVRVMDEQYF,TGCAGCGTCAGGGTTATGGACGAGCAGTACTTC
-,TRBJ2-7,TRBV28,14,TRBD2,CASSLTPGGLEQYF,TGTGCCAGCAGTTTAACGCCGGGGGGGCTCGAGCAGTACTTC
many,TRBJ1-5,TRBV6-2/TRBV6-3,15,-,CASRTIQYSNQPQHF,TGTGCCAGCAGGACGATACAGTATAGCAATCAGCCCCAGCATTTT
many,TRBJ1-1,TRBV29-1,14,-,CSIKWGTLNTEAFF,TGCAGCATAAAGTGGGGGACCTTGAACACTGAAGCTTTCTTT
-,TRBJ2-5,TRBV20-1,14,-,CSARIARHQETQYF,TGCAGTGCTAGGATTGCCCGACACCAAGAGACCCAGTACTTC
many,TRBJ2-7,TRBV6-2/TRBV6-3,17,TRBD2,CASSYGLRLAGAYEQYF,TGTGCCAGCAGTTACGGGCTTCGGCTAGCGGGGGCCTACGAGCAGTACTTC
many,TRBJ2-7,TRBV4-1,14,TRBD1,CASSQEGTDYEQYF,TGCGCCAGCAGCCAAGAAGGGACAGACTACGAGCAGTACTTC
many,TRBJ2-7,TRBV6-1,16,TRBD1,CASSETPRGPPYEQYF,TGTGCCAGCAGTGAAACACCCAGGGGGCCACCCTACGAGCAGTACTTC
-,TRBJ2-7,TRBV6-1,14,-,CARRPGASTYEQYF,TGTGCCAGGCGCCCAGGGGCGTCAACCTACGAGCAGTACTTC
-,TRBJ2-7,TRBV6-2/TRBV6-3,14,TRBD2,CASSARGGRYEQYF,TGTGCCAGCAGTGCCCGGGGAGGGCGCTACGAGCAGTACTTC
many,TRBJ1-2,TRBV29-1,12,-,CSVSGPSYGYTF,TGCAGCGTATCCGGGCCCAGCTATGGCTACACCTTC
many,TRBJ2-7,TRBV12-3/TRBV12-4,15,-,CASSFKGARSYEQYF,TGTGCCAGCAGTTTTAAAGGGGCCCGATCCTACGAGCAGTACTTC
many,TRBJ2-5,TRBV7-2,16,TRBD1,CASSLTKTGEHETQYF,TGTGCCAGCAGCCTTACAAAAACAGGGGAACACGAGACCCAGTACTTC
few,TRBJ2-5,TRBV6-1,14,-,CASSAERGYETQYF,TGTGCCAGCAGTGCAGAAAGGGGATACGAGACCCAGTACTTC
once,TRBJ2-5,TRBV30,13,-,CAWSGQYQETQYF,TGTGCCTGGAGTGGACAGTACCAAGAGACCCAGTACTTC
many,TRBJ2-7,TRBV20-1,15,-,CSATRPRGGAAEQYF,TGCAGTGCCACCCGCCCGCGAGGGGGGGCCGCGGAGCAGTACTTC
many,TRBJ2-5,TRBV6-2/TRBV6-3,14,-,CASTPRGTGETQYF,TGTGCCAGCACTCCCCGGGGGACCGGAGAGACCCAGTACTTC
many,TRBJ2-5,TRBV7-9,14,TRBD1,CASSFHTGGETQYF,TGTGCCAGCAGCTTCCACACAGGGGGGGAGACCCAGTACTTC
many,TRBJ2-2,TRBV7-8,17,-,CASSPIRVFGPTGELFF,TGTGCCAGCAGCCCAATTAGGGTTTTCGGGCCCACCGGGGAGCTGTTTTTT
many,TRBJ1-5,TRBV2,16,-,CASSSLSWEDGQPQHF,TGTGCCAGCAGTTCCCTTAGTTGGGAGGACGGTCAGCCCCAGCATTTT
few,TRBJ2-3,TRBV20-1,13,-,CSAPLTSSPAPYF,TGCAGTGCTCCTCTTACTAGCTCTCCTGCCCCCTATTTT
many,TRBJ2-5,TRBV19,13,-,CASSTAGAETQYF,TGTGCCAGTAGTACCGCAGGGGCAGAGACCCAGTACTTC
many,TRBJ1-5,TRBV5-1,13,-,CASRPGLGQPQHF,TGCGCCAGCAGACCCGGGCTGGGGCAGCCCCAGCATTTT
many,TRBJ1-1,TRBV7-2,14,-,CASSRLLPSSSGFF,TGTGCCAGCAGCCGACTTTTGCCGTCATCTTCAGGTTTCTTT
-,TRBJ2-5,TRBV6-1,15,TRBD2,CASSVGTGGPQTQYF,TGTGCCAGCAGTGTAGGAACGGGAGGGCCTCAGACCCAGTACTTC
-,TRBJ1-2,TRBV6-5,13,-,CANSYGQNYGYTF,TGTGCCAACAGTTACGGACAAAACTATGGCTACACCTTC
many,TRBJ2-7,TRBV3-1,15,TRBD2,CASSQVGTSEYEQYF,TGTGCCAGCAGCCAAGTTGGGACTAGCGAGTACGAGCAGTACTTC
-,TRBJ1-1,TRBV9,14,-,CASSVGVRNTQAFF,TGTGCCAGCAGCGTAGGGGTCAGGAACACACAAGCTTTCTTT
many,TRBJ2-5,TRBV24-1,16,-,CATSDYSAEGQETQYF,TGTGCCACCAGTGATTATTCCGCGGAAGGTCAGGAGACCCAGTACTTC
-,TRBJ2-7,TRBV12-3/TRBV12-4,15,-,CASSLGGMSSYEQYF,TGTGCCAGCAGTTTAGGGGGGATGAGCTCCTACGAGCAGTACTTC
-,TRBJ2-4,TRBV9,18,TRBD2,CASSVEAPSGTAKNIQYF,TGTGCCAGCAGCGTAGAGGCCCCTAGCGGGACGGCCAAAAACATTCAGTACTTC
many,TRBJ1-3,TRBV6-2/TRBV6-3,16,-,CASSYWVRGSGNTIYF,TGTGCCAGCAGTTACTGGGTTCGGGGCTCTGGAAACACCATATATTTT
many,TRBJ1-5,TRBV24-1,13,-,CATSDTLGQPQHF,TGTGCCACCAGTGATACGTTGGGACAGCCCCAGCATTTT
many,TRBJ2-7,TRBV12-3/TRBV12-4,15,TRBD2,CASRQTSGTIYEQYF,TGTGCCAGCAGGCAGACTAGCGGGACAATCTACGAGCAGTACTTC
many,TRBJ2-5,TRBV29-1,13,-,CSVAKQGRETQYF,TGCAGCGTCGCCAAGCAGGGGAGGGAGACCCAGTACTTC
many,TRBJ1-1,TRBV20-1,14,-,CRAFGTYLNTEAFF,TGCAGAGCGTTCGGGACCTACCTGAACACTGAAGCTTTCTTT
many,TRBJ2-7,TRBV28,10,-,CASGSLEQYF,TGTGCCAGCGGGTCCTTGGAGCAGTACTTC
many,TRBJ1-2,TRBV24-1,13,-,CATSHRNNYGYTF,TGTGCCACCAGTCACAGGAATAACTATGGCTACACCTTC
few,TRBJ2-5,TRBV20-1,12,-,CSASPARETQYF,TGCAGTGCTAGTCCCGCCAGAGAGACCCAGTACTTC
many,TRBJ1-1,TRBV2,15,-,CASSEPVRLNTEAFF,TGTGCCAGCAGTGAACCGGTTCGATTGAACACTGAAGCTTTCTTT
many,TRBJ2-6,TRBV19,15,-,CASSIGRSRANVLTF,TGTGCCAGTAGTATAGGCAGGTCACGGGCCAACGTCCTGACTTTC
few,TRBJ2-2,TRBV11-2,15,-,CASSPGLADTGELFF,TGTGCCAGCAGCCCGGGACTCGCGGACACCGGGGAGCTGTTTTTT
many,TRBJ2-6,TRBV19,16,TRBD1,CASDRGASSGANVLTF,TGTGCCAGTGACAGGGGCGCAAGCTCTGGGGCCAACGTCCTGACTTTC
many,TRBJ1-2,TRBV14,13,TRBD1,CASSVQGTYGYTF,TGTGCCAGCAGCGTACAGGGGACCTATGGCTACACCTTC
-,TRBJ1-1,TRBV5-1,16,-,CASSLGRVGKDTEAFF,TGCGCCAGCAGCTTGGGCCGTGTGGGGAAGGACACTGAAGCTTTCTTT
-,TRBJ1-1,TRBV10-3,11,-,CAISPGSEAFF,TGTGCCATCAGTCCAGGGTCTGAAGCTTTCTTT